This paragraph covers one T cell receptor (beta chain) sequence. The authors' processing: Amplification of reference gene primers was used by the study to estimate nucleated cell counts. TCRdb keeps only in-frame clones here, not all; method: immunoSEQ multiplex PCR. The V and J calls and clone size were taken over from that table, and D and trimming were inferred from the DNA. Found here are a few hundred thousand clones, roughly 84% of them singletons; the top ten hold less than 8%. These data come from a study of blood T cell repertoires in COVID-19. On the study more broadly: T cells, B-cell-depleted T cells, or PBMCs supplied cDNA or gDNA.

The CDR3 consists of 13 residues. Per germline, CDR1 MNHNS and CDR2 SASEGT. J lost 8 bases, V lost 2 bases, and 5 bases had no gene match. V gene TRBV6-1 combines with J gene TRBJ1-2; 7 bases are a match to TRBD1. The sample comprised peripheral blood. This clonotype was obtained from a woman aged 50 to 60 with acute or convalescent COVID-19. The CDR3 loop reads CASSERGLSGYTF. CDR3 nucleotide sequence: TGTGCCAGCAGTGAAAGGGGGCTCTCGGGCTACACCTTC.